Sample share makes the clone carrying this T cell receptor (beta chain) medium-sized. Antiretroviral therapy had run roughly three months, about 14 weeks, before follow-up blood collection. No cell fractionation was done, so the repertoire covers all unsorted peripheral blood T cells. Germline CDR1 reads MDHEN; CDR2 reads SYDVKM. Between the trimmed V and J ends, which lost 6 bases and 5 bases, there was a span of 10 bases. This CDR3 has 12 residues. The entry originates in a study of HIV-infected patients and healthy controls. The overall study: All patients had undetectable virus after a further year of therapy, about 70% of the 16 by the second bleed.

Approximately 500 ng RNA was reverse transcribed with alpha and beta constant-region primers. Using multiplexing indices, alpha and beta chain libraries were generated apart by chain-specific third strand synthesis. A short first PCR added P5 and P7 adapter elements and a second index. A single record per CDR3 protein comes from TCRdb applying MiXCR to the 5' RACE reads. The sample gives about 3,800 distinct CDR3 sequences, less than 10% of which show up once; about 18% is in the top ten. This specimen consisted of blood, obtained during antiretroviral therapy. This receptor was identified in an adult with HIV infection. The chain joins TRBV28 to TRBJ1-1, with D possibly matching TRBD1 (6 bases). The CDR3 is CASRGALTEAFF. The CDR3 region has the DNA TGTGCCAGCAGGGGGGCTCTGACTGAAGCTTTCTTT.